This T cell receptor (beta chain) was retrieved from a study of OX40 agonist ivuxolimab in advanced cancers. Turning to the study itself: Partial responses, seen in three patients, involved one hepatocellular carcinoma and two cutaneous melanomas.

Profiling relied on immunoSEQ multiplex PCR, and the TCRdb table lists in-frame clones only, not all of them. Seen here are 70,000 or so clones, about 80% observed once, and the top ten hold roughly 2.4%. In germline, CDR1 is SGDLS, CDR2 YYNGEE. The CDR3 covers 16 residues. The V gene lost 4 bases and the J gene lost 4 bases, with 21 bases spanning the gap. V is TRBV9 and J is TRBJ2-7; TRBD2 is a possible D gene (6 bases). The specimen comprised CD4+ or CD8+ T cells sorted from blood, sampled in a trial of the OX40 agonist ivuxolimab. The TCR originated in an adult with an advanced solid tumor such as melanoma, head and neck, liver or kidney cancer. CDR3 nucleotide sequence: TGTGCCAGCAGCCCAGGTGGGGGGACCCGTGCTTACGAGCAGTACTTC. Its protein product is CASSPGGGTRAYEQYF.